These 29 T cell receptor beta chains were all obtained from the same sample, sequenced in a study of CD8 T cells in ankylosing spondylitis. TCRdb ran MiXCR on the 5' RACE reads and lists one entry per CDR3 protein. The data show about 130,000 distinct CDR3 sequences, with 5.5% to 7.5% seen just once and around 11% held by the top ten. The sample comprised blood, either unsorted or a sorted T cell fraction (not recorded which). Receptors originate from a female donor with ankylosing spondylitis or in good health (not recorded which).

About this clonotype: This may be a read error, as it is one base from a much larger clone. The chain joins TRBV11-2 to TRBJ2-3, with D perhaps TRBD2 (6 bases). The CDR3 is 17 residues long. Germline V CDR1 and CDR2: SGHAT, FQNNGV. V shed 7 bases and J shed 0 bases, with 20 bases lying between them. The CDR3 protein is CASTQGLRGASTDTQYF. CDR3 bases: TGTGCCAGCACCCAAGGCCTGCGCGGGGCTAGCACAGATACGCAGTATTTT.

The sample holds many counts of this clonotype. The chain is built from TRBV3-1 and TRBJ2-7; D unresolved. Germline CDR1 LGHDT, CDR2 YNNKEL (reference sequence). CDR3 size: 14 residues. Trimming pared 4 bases from V and 2 bases from J, leaving 12 bases between. As DNA, the CDR3 is TGTGCCAGCAGCCCTGGGCTTAGAACCTACGAGCAGTACTTC. Translating it yields CASSPGLRTYEQYF.

This clonotype was counted only a few times. The CDR3 region has the DNA TGTGCCAGCGGAAGGGAACAGGGGGGAGGCACTGAAGCTTTCTTT. This translates into CASGREQGGGTEAFF. This chain links TRBV27 with TRBJ1-1; 8 nucleotides agree with TRBD1. Losses at the gene ends were 8 bases for V and 4 bases for J; bases not matched to a gene: 12. Germline CDR1 and CDR2: MNHEY and SMNVEV (reference sequence). CDR3 size: 15 residues.

The chain carries TRBV29-1 and TRBJ1-4; the match to TRBD1 covers 9 bases. V gave up 6 bases and J gave up 8 bases; unmatched junction bases: 7. This CDR3 comprises 13 residues. Germline CDR1 is SQVTM and CDR2 is ANQGSEA. The CDR3 protein is CSVGTGIGEKLFF. CDR3 DNA: TGCAGCGTCGGGACAGGGATCGGGGAAAAACTGTTTTTT.

This clonotype was counted at least ten times. The rearrangement links TRBV28 to TRBJ1-1, with TRBD1 identical over 8 bases. CDR1 is MDHEN and CDR2 is SYDVKM in the germline V gene. The CDR3 has 14 amino acids. With 10 bases clipped from V and 8 bases from J, the junction kept 15 bases outside the gene matches. The CDR3, as DNA: TGTGCCACAACGGTTTCCTCCAGGGGGCCCGAAGCTTTCTTT. Translating it yields CATTVSSRGPEAFF. The variable domain in full, completed from reference TRBV28 and TRBJ1-1, reads DVKVTQSSRYLVKRTGEKVFLECVQDMDHENMFWYRQDPGLGLRLIYFSYDVKMKEKGDIPEGYSVSREKKERFSLILESASTNQTSMYLCATTVSSRGPEAFFGQGTRLTVV.

V usage is TRBV3-1 and J usage is TRBJ2-5; unclear D gene. Germline values: CDR1 LGHDT, CDR2 YNNKEL (reference sequence). The CDR3 sequence is 16 residues long. V lost 0 bases and J 2 bases, leaving 13 bases between the germline ends. The CDR3 spells CASSQDVAGRQETQYF. The CDR3 DNA reads TGTGCCAGCAGCCAAGATGTAGCAGGACGGCAAGAGACCCAGTACTTC.

The V and J genes are TRBV29-1 and TRBJ1-1, with D unclear. The CDR3 loop spans 14 amino acids. Trimming removed 3 bases from V and 3 bases from J, with 14 bases in between. Germline CDR1 SQVTM, CDR2 ANQGSEA. CDR3 bases: TGCAGCGTTGAGATCCCCGGGTTTCACACTGAAGCTTTCTTT. This encodes CSVEIPGFHTEAFF.

The genes are TRBV7-9 and TRBJ2-7; 7 bases are a match to TRBD1. Germline assignment: CDR1 SEHNR and CDR2 FQNEAQ (reference sequence). This CDR3 has 15 amino acids. With V trimmed by 5 bases and J by 2 bases, 9 bases remained unmatched. The CDR3, as DNA: TGTGCCAGCAGCCCAACACAGGGGACGGCCTACGAGCAGTACTTC. As protein: CASSPTQGTAYEQYF.

This rearrangement joins TRBV2 to TRBJ2-1; a weak D match, TRBD2 (6 bases). Trimming shortened V by 0 bases and J by 2 bases, and 17 bases separated the two germline ends. The CDR3 is made up of 18 amino acids. Germline CDR1 is SNHLY and CDR2 is FYNNEI. This CDR3 is CASSEAEGRVTPYNEQFF. In DNA, the CDR3 is TGTGCCAGCAGTGAAGCGGAGGGCAGGGTGACCCCCTACAATGAGCAGTTCTTC.

This clonotype was counted many times. J is TRBJ1-2 and V is TRBV28; D gene ambiguous. The CDR3 sequence is 17 residues long. V was clipped by 4 bases and J by 0 bases, with 18 bases between them. The germline V gene has CDR1 MDHEN and CDR2 SYDVKM. DNA of the CDR3: TGTGCCAGCAGTTCAAATGCCGACGGACGAACTAACTATGGCTACACCTTC. Translation: CASSSNADGRTNYGYTF.

In this sample, this clonotype turned up many times. The V and J genes are TRBV10-3 and TRBJ1-1; weak D call: TRBD1 (6 bases). Trimming left V 2 bases short and J 8 bases short, with 12 bases between. CDR1 is ENHRY and CDR2 is SYGVKD in the germline V gene. CDR3 size: 13 residues. CDR3 sequence: CAISEGTGTEAFF. The CDR3 DNA follows: TGTGCCATCAGTGAGGGGACCGGGACAGAAGCTTTCTTT.

There are many counts of this clonotype. The rearrangement joins TRBV7-2 to TRBJ1-5; D not certain. The V gene's germline CDR1 is SGHTA and CDR2 FQGNSA. V lost 3 bases, J lost 2 bases, and 8 bases lay in between. The CDR3 runs to 14 residues. The CDR3 bases are TGTGCCAGCAGCTTGTTCGGGGGCAATCAGCCCCAGCATTTT. It yields the protein CASSLFGGNQPQHF.

This clonotype has just a few counts. V and J are TRBV7-2 and TRBJ2-2; 8 bases line up with TRBD2. The germline gives CDR1 SGHTA, CDR2 FQGNSA. The ends lost 6 bases at V and 3 bases at J; junction bases unmatched: 6. The CDR3 sequence is 15 residues long. This CDR3 reads CASRPHGGDTGELFF. CDR3 in DNA: TGTGCCAGCAGACCCCACGGGGGGGACACCGGGGAGCTGTTTTTT. The full variable domain, in which reference TRBV7-2 and TRBJ2-2 provide the parts outside the CDR3, is GAGVSQSPSNKVTEKGKDVELRCDPISGHTALYWYRQSLGQGLEFLIYFQGNSAPDKSGLPSDRFSAERTGGSVSTLTIQRTQQEDSAVYLCASRPHGGDTGELFFGEGSRLTVL.

This clonotype was detected many times. The chain carries TRBV12-3 or TRBV12-4 and TRBJ1-4; D is ambiguous. Trimming removed 6 bases from V and 5 bases from J, with 10 bases in between. The CDR3 length is 13 residues. CDR3 DNA sequence: TGTGCCAGCAGACAGTCCGGGAATGAAAAACTGTTTTTT. It specifies CASRQSGNEKLFF.

In this sample, this clonotype turned up a few times. The chain uses TRBV28 and TRBJ2-2, with D possibly being TRBD1 or TRBD2 (5 bases each). This CDR3 spans 14 amino acids. Germline loops: CDR1 MDHEN, CDR2 SYDVKM. V shed 6 bases and J shed 0 bases, with 8 bases lying between them. CDR3 nucleotide sequence: TGTGCCAGCAGGGGGACGGCGAACACCGGGGAGCTGTTTTTT. It codes for CASRGTANTGELFF. The whole variable domain, filled in from reference TRBV28 and TRBJ2-2, reads DVKVTQSSRYLVKRTGEKVFLECVQDMDHENMFWYRQDPGLGLRLIYFSYDVKMKEKGDIPEGYSVSREKKERFSLILESASTNQTSMYLCASRGTANTGELFFGEGSRLTVL.

This clonotype was found many times. Germline and junction disagree at one end, which may indicate a read error. CDR3 sequence reads: CASSRGGGELFF. The CDR3 DNA reads as TGTGCTAGCAGCCGGGGTGGCGGGGAGCTGTTTTTT. V usage is TRBV7-7 and J usage is TRBJ2-2, with D possibly TRBD2 on 5 matching bases. This CDR3 is built from 12 residues. In germline, CDR1 is SSHAT, CDR2 FNYEAQ (reference sequence).

A few counts support this clonotype. This chain uses TRBV7-9 with TRBJ2-1; D remains unclear. Per germline, CDR1 SEHNR and CDR2 FQNEAQ (reference sequence). The V end was cut by 4 bases, the J end by 7 bases, with 11 bases between. This CDR3 region has 13 residues. CDR3 sequence (DNA): TGTGCCAGCAGCTCCTGGCGAGTGAATGAGCAGTTCTTC. Translating gives CASSSWRVNEQFF.

This clonotype came up many times. The rearrangement links TRBV28 to TRBJ1-2, with D perhaps TRBD1 (5 bases). V lost 5 bases, J lost 7 bases, and 14 bases lay in between. CDR3 size: 13 residues. Germline V CDR1 and CDR2: MDHEN, SYDVKM. CDR3 nucleotide sequence: TGTGCCAGCAGTGTATTGGGGGGTGGTGGCTACACCTTC. This sequence encodes CASSVLGGGGYTF.

The sample holds many counts of this clonotype. The chain recombines TRBV27 with TRBJ1-1; the D is unclear. V shed 5 bases and J shed 0 bases, with 4 bases lying between them. Germline CDR1 reads MNHEY; CDR2 reads SMNVEV (reference sequence). The length of the CDR3 is 12 residues. The CDR3 is CASSDMNTEAFF. In DNA, the CDR3 is TGTGCCAGCAGTGATATGAACACTGAAGCTTTCTTT.

This clonotype occurred many times. The chain is built from TRBV9 and TRBJ2-1, with D possibly TRBD1 on 5 matching bases. The CDR3 length is 16 residues. CDR1 and CDR2 from the germline V gene are SGDLS and YYNGEE. The germline V and J ends were trimmed by 0 bases and 0 bases, with 10 bases remaining between them. For the CDR3, the DNA is TGTGCCAGCAGCGTAGAATCAGGGTTCTCCTACAATGAGCAGTTCTTC. It translates to CASSVESGFSYNEQFF.

This clonotype was observed at least ten times. V gene TRBV4-2 combines with J gene TRBJ1-1, with unresolved D. V was shortened by 4 bases and J by 1 base, with 16 bases between the two germline ends. Germline V CDR1 and CDR2: LGHNA, YNFKEQ. This CDR3 contains 16 residues. The CDR3 DNA sequence: TGTGCCAGCAGCCCGCCGGGATTTGGGGAGAACACTGAAGCTTTCTTT. Protein: CASSPPGFGENTEAFF.

This clonotype appeared many times. This CDR3 reads CASSYLSTDGYTF. CDR3 in DNA: TGTGCCAGCAGTTATTTGAGTACGGATGGCTACACCTTC. The chain recombines TRBV6-2 or TRBV6-3 with TRBJ1-2; D ambiguous. Trimming removed 3 bases from V and 6 bases from J, with 11 bases in between. Germline V gene data show CDR1 as MNHEY and CDR2 as SVGEGT. The CDR3 spans 13 residues.

This clonotype was seen ten or more times. The chain is built from TRBV12-3 or TRBV12-4 and TRBJ2-3, with D possibly called TRBD1 or TRBD2 (5 bases each). CDR3 length equals 14 residues. V was pared by 6 bases and J by 2 bases, with 12 bases between. The CDR3 protein is CASRRGTFTDTQYF. CDR3 bases: TGTGCCAGCAGGAGAGGGACCTTCACAGATACGCAGTATTTT.

In this sample, this clonotype turned up many times. J is TRBJ1-6 and V is TRBV20-1; no clear D. The V gene lost 6 bases and the J gene lost 5 bases, with 14 bases spanning the gap. CDR1 and CDR2 from the germline V gene are DFQATT and SNEGSKA (reference sequence). CDR3 size: 14 residues. CDR3 amino acids: CSARTGRDNSPLHF. The CDR3 DNA is TGCAGTGCCCGTACCGGACGGGATAATTCACCCCTCCACTTT.

Many counts were recorded for this clonotype. This sequence joins TRBV5-1 and TRBJ2-2, with TRBD2 matching 13 bases. The CDR3 spans 17 residues. The germline V gene encodes CDR1 SGHRS and CDR2 YFSETQ. The ends lost 4 bases at V and 2 bases at J; junction bases unmatched: 5. The chain's CDR3 is CASSAGLAGANTGELFF. CDR3 DNA: TGCGCCAGCAGCGCTGGACTAGCGGGGGCAAACACCGGGGAGCTGTTTTTT.

The chain recombines TRBV20-1 with TRBJ1-5; weak D call: TRBD1 (6 bases). Germline V CDR1 and CDR2: DFQATT, SNEGSKA (reference sequence). The CDR3 length is 14 residues. Trimming took off 3 bases at V and 4 bases at J, with 13 bases between the two ends. The CDR3 coding sequence is TGCAGTGCTAGTGCAGGGGTCGGGAATCAGCCCCAGCATTTT. Amino acids: CSASAGVGNQPQHF.

J is TRBJ2-1 and V is TRBV11-2; 10 nucleotides line up with TRBD2. V lost 1 base, J lost 0 bases, and 6 bases stayed unmatched. The CDR3 consists of 18 residues. Germline-derived CDR1 and CDR2 are SGHAT and FQNNGV. The CDR3 is CASSLVSGGASSYNEQFF. The CDR3, as DNA: TGTGCCAGCAGCTTAGTGAGCGGGGGGGCGAGCTCCTACAATGAGCAGTTCTTC.

This clonotype was found many times. The V gene is TRBV7-3, the J gene TRBJ2-1, with TRBD2 identical over 11 bases. There are 15 residues in the CDR3. Germline values: CDR1 SGHTA, CDR2 FQGTGA. After removal of 0 bases from V and 9 bases from J, the junction contained 4 bases not matched to a gene. CDR3 bases: TGTGCCAGCAGCTTAACGATCCTAGCGGGGGGTGAGCAGTTCTTC. Its translation is CASSLTILAGGEQFF.

The chain combines TRBV4-1 with TRBJ2-7; D gene ambiguous. V lost 4 bases and J 0 bases, leaving 16 bases between the germline ends. The CDR3 extends over 16 amino acids. The germline CDR1 and CDR2 sequences are MGHRA and YSYEKL. CDR3 residues: CASSPAAVVGSYEQYF. The CDR3 DNA sequence: TGCGCCAGCAGCCCTGCCGCGGTAGTCGGCTCCTACGAGCAGTACTTC.